The 5 T cell receptor beta chains reported below all come from one sample, sequenced in a study of T cell repertoires in cytomegalovirus infection. No antigen is known for these receptors. Using its own MiXCR run on the reads, TCRdb lists one record per CDR3 protein. The sample has some 560,000 distinct CDR3 sequences; approximately 40% are singletons. This material consisted of cultured PBMCs, taken from culture after CMV antigen stimulation. These receptors came from a human donor in good health (CMV status not recorded). Some clones in this sample may be carry-over from other donors' samples.

V gene TRBV7-2 combines with J gene TRBJ1-6, with D maybe TRBD1 (5 bases). V was pared by 8 bases and J by 10 bases, with 21 bases between. CDR3 length: 15 amino acids. Germline V CDR1 and CDR2: SGHTA, FQGNSA. The CDR3 DNA reads as TGTGCCAGCCGGCGCGGGGCGATGAATACGTCACCCCTCCACTTT. This gives the protein CASRRGAMNTSPLHF.

Of note for this clonotype: A junction end diverges from the germline sequence, so it may reflect a read error. The chain has TRBV11-2 and TRBJ2-3, with D perhaps matching TRBD1 (6 bases). This CDR3 comprises 16 residues. Germline V lookup: CDR1 SGHAT, CDR2 FQNNGV. Here the CDR3 reads CASNLPTGSNTDTQYF. CDR3 nucleotide sequence: TGTGCCAGCAACTTACCTACAGGGTCCAACACAGATACGCAGTATTTT. Full variable domain (missing parts from reference TRBV11-2 and TRBJ2-3): EAGVAQSPRYKIIEKRQSVAFWCNPISGHATLYWYQQILGQGPKLLIQFQNNGVVDDSQLPKDRFSAERLKGVDSTLKIQPAKLEDSAVYLCASNLPTGSNTDTQYFGPGTRLTVL.

The chain joins TRBV20-1 to TRBJ2-3, with 8 bases fitting TRBD2. The trim removed 4 bases at V and 2 bases at J, leaving 5 bases unmatched. Germline CDR1 reads DFQATT; CDR2 reads SNEGSKA (reference sequence). CDR3 length equals 14 residues. CDR3 coding DNA: TGCAGTGCTAAAAATAGCGGGGACACAGATACGCAGTATTTT. Its translation: CSAKNSGDTDTQYF.

The table lists this clonotype with a count of one. The V and J genes are TRBV7-9 and TRBJ1-4; D gene ambiguous. V gave up 5 bases and J gave up 2 bases, with 9 bases separating them. This CDR3 comprises 14 residues. Germline CDR1 is SEHNR and CDR2 is FQNEAQ (reference sequence). CDR3 in amino acids: CASSRDATNEKLFF. The CDR3, as DNA: TGTGCCAGCAGCCGAGATGCGACTAATGAAAAACTGTTTTTT.

The gene calls are TRBV6-2 or TRBV6-3 and TRBJ2-2, with 9 bases matching TRBD2. The CDR3 consists of 15 residues. Germline-derived CDR1 and CDR2 are MNHEY and SVGEGT. V lost 5 bases and J lost 3; bases outside the gene matches: 4. CDR3 DNA sequence: TGTGCCAGCAGTAGACTAGCGGACTACACCGGGGAGCTGTTTTTT. Its translation is CASSRLADYTGELFF.